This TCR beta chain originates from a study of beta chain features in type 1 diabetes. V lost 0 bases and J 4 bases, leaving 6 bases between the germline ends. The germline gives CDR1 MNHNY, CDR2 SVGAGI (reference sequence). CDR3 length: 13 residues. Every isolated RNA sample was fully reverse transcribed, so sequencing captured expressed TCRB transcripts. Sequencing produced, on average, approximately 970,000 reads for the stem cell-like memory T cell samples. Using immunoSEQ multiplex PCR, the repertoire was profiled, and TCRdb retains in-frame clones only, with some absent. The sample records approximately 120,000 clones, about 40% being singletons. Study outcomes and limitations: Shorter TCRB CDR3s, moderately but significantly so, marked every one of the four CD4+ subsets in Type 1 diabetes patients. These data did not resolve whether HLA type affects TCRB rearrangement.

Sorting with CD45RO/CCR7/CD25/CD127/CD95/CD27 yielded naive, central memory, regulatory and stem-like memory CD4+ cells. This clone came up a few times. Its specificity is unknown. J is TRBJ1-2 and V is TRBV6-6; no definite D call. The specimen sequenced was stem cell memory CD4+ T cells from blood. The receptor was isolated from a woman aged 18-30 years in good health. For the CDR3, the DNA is TGTGCCAGCAGTTACTCCTCCCCCTATGGCTACACCTTC. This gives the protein CASSYSSPYGYTF.